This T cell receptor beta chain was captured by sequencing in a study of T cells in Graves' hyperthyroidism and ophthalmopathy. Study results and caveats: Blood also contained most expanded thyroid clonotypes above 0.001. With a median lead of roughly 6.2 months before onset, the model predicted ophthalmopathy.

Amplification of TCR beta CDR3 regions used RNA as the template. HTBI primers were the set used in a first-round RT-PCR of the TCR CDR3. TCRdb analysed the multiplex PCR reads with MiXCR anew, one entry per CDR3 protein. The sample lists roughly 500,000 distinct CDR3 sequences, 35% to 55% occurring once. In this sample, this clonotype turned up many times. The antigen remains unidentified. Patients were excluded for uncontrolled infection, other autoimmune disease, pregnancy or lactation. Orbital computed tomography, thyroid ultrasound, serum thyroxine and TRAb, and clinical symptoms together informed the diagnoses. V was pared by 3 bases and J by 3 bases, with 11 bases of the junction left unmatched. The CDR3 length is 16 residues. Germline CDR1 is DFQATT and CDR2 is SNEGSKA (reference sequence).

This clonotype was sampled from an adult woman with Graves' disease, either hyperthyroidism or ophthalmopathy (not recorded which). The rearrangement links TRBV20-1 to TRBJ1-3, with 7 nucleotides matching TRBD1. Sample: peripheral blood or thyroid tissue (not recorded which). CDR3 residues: CSARDGTVYFGNTIYF. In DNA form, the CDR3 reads TGCAGTGCTAGGGACGGGACAGTCTACTTTGGAAACACCATATATTTT.